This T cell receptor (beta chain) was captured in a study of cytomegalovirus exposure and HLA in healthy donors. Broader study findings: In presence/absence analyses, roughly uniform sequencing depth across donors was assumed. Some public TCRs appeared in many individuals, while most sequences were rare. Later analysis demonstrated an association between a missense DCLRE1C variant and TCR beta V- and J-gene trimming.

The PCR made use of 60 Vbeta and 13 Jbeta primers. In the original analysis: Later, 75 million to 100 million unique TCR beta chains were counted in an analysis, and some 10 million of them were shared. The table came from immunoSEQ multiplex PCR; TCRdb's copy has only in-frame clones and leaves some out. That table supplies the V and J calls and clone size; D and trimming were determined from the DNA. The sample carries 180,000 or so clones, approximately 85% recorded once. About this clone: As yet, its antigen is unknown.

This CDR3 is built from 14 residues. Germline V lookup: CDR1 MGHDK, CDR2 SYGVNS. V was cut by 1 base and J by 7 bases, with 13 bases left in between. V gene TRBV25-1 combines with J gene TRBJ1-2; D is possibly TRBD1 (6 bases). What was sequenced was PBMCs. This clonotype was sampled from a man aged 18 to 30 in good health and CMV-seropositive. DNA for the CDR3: TGTGCCAGCAGTGAATCTGGCAGGGGACCTGGCTACACCTTC. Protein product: CASSESGRGPGYTF.